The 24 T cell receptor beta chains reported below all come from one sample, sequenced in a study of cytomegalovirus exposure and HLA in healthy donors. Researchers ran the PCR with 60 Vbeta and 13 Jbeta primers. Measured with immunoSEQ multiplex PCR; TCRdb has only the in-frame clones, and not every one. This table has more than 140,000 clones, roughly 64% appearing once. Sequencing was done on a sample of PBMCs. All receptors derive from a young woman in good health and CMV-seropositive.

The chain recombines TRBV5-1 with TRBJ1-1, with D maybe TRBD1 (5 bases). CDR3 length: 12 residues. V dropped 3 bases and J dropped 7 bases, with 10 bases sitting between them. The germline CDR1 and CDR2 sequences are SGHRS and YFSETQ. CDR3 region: CASSSEGFEAFF. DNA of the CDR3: TGCGCCAGCAGCTCGGAGGGGTTTGAAGCTTTCTTT.

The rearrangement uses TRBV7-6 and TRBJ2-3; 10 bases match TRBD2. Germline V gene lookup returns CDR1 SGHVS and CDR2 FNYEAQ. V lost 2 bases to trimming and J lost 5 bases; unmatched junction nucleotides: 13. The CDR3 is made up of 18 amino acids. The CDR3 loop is CASSLPAASGGGGDTQYF. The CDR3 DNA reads TGTGCCAGCAGCTTACCCGCGGCTAGCGGGGGCGGGGGAGATACGCAGTATTTT.

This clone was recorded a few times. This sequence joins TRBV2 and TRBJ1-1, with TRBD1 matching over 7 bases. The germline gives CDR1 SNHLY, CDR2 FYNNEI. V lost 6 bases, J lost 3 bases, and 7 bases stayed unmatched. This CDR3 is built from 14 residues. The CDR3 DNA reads TGTGCCAGCAGGAGAGGGCAGGGGGACACTGAAGCTTTCTTT. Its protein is CASRRGQGDTEAFF.

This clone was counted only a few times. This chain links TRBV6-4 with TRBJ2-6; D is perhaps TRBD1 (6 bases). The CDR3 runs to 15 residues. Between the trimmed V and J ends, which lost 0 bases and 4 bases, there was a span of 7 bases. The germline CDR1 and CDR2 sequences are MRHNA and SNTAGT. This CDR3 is CASSDSGTGANVLTF. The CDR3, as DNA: TGTGCCAGCAGTGACTCGGGGACAGGGGCCAACGTCCTGACTTTC.

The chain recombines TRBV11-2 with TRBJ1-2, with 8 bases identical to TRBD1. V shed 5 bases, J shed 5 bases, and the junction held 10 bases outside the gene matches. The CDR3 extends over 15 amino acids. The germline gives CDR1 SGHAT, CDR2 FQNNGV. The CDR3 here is CASSRGRQGAYGYTF. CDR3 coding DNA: TGTGCCAGCAGCCGGGGGAGGCAGGGGGCATATGGCTACACCTTC.

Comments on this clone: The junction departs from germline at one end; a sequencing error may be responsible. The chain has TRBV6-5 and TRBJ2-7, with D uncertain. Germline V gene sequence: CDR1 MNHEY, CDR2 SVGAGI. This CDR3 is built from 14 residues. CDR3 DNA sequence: TGTGCCAGCAGTTACTCTCCCCACTCCCACGAGCAGTACTTC. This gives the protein CASSYSPHSHEQYF.

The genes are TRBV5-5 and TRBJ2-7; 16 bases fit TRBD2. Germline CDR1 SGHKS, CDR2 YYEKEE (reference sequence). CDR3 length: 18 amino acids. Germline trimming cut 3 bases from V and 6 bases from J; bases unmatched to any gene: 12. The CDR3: CASSSLPGTSGRGSEQYF. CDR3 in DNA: TGTGCCAGCAGCTCCTTACCCGGGACTAGCGGGAGGGGGTCCGAGCAGTACTTC.

CDR3 nucleotides: TGTGCCAGCAGCTCACTAGCCCAAATCTACGAGCAGTACTTC. Its protein is CASSSLAQIYEQYF. The chain carries TRBV7-9 and TRBJ2-7, with a possible D match to TRBD2 (6 bases). The germline V gene has CDR1 SEHNR and CDR2 FQNEAQ (reference sequence). CDR3 length: 14 amino acids. The V gene lost 4 bases and the J gene lost 3 bases, with 13 bases spanning the gap. The variable domain in full, with the rest retrieved from reference TRBV7-9 and TRBJ2-7, is DTGVSQNPRHKITKRGQNVTFRCDPISEHNRLYWYRQTLGQGPEFLTYFQNEAQLEKSRLLSDRFSAERPKGSFSTLEIQRTEQGDSAMYLCASSSLAQIYEQYFGPGTRLTVT.

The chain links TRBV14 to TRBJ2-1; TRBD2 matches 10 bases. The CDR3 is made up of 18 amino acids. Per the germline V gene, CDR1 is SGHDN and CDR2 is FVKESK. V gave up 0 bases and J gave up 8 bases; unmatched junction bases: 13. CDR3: CASSQDLSGRAFVDEQFF. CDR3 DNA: TGTGCCAGCAGCCAAGATCTGAGCGGGAGGGCGTTCGTTGATGAGCAGTTCTTC.

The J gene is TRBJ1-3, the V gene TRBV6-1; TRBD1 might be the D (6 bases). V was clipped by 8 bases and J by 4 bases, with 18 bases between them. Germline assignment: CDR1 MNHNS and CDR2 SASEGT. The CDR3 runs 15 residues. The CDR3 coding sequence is TGTGCCAGCTCCCGCGGGGGACAATCAGGAAACACCATATATTTT. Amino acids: CASSRGGQSGNTIYF.

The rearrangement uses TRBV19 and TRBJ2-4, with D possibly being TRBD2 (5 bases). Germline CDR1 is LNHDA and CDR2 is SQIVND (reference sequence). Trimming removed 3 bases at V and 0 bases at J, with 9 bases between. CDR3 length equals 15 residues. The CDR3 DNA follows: TGTGCCAGTAGTATCCGGGGATTAGCCAAAAACATTCAGTACTTC. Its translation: CASSIRGLAKNIQYF.

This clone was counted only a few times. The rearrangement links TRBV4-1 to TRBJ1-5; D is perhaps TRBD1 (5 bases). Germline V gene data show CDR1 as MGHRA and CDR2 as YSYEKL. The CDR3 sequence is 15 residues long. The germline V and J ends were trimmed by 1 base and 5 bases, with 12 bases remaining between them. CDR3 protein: CASSQAGQVDQPQHF. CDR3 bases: TGCGCCAGCAGCCAAGCAGGGCAGGTCGATCAGCCCCAGCATTTT.

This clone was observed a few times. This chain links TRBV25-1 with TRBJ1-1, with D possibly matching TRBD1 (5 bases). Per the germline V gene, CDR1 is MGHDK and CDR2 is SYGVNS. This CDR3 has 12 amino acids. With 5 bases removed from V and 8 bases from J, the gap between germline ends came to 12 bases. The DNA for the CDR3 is TGTGCCAGCAGTATGCTGCGGGGCGAAGCTTTCTTT. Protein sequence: CASSMLRGEAFF.

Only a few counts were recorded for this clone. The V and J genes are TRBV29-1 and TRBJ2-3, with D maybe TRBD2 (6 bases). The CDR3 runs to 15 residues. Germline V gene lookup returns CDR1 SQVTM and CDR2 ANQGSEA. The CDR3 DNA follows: TGCACGAATGTAGTGGCGGGGCCTAGCACAGATACGCAGTATTTT. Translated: CTNVVAGPSTDTQYF.

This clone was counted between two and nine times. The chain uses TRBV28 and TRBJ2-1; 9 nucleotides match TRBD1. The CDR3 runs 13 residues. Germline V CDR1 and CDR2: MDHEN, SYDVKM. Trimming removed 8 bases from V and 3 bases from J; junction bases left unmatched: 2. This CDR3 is CASRGQGYNEQFF. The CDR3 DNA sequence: TGTGCCAGCCGGGGACAGGGCTACAATGAGCAGTTCTTC.

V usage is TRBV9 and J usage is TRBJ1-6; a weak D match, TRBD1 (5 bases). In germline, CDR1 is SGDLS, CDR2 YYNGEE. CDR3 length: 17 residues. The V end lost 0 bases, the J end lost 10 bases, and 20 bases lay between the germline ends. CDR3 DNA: TGTGCCAGCAGCGTAGACCACAGACAAGGGGTCGGGTCACCCCTCCACTTT. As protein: CASSVDHRQGVGSPLHF.

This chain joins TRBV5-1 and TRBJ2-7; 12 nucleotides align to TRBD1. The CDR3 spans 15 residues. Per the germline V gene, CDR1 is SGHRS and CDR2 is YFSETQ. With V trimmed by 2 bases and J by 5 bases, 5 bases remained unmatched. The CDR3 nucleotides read TGCGCCAGCAGCTTAGGCGGGACAGGGGGCCACGAGCAGTACTTC. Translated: CASSLGGTGGHEQYF.

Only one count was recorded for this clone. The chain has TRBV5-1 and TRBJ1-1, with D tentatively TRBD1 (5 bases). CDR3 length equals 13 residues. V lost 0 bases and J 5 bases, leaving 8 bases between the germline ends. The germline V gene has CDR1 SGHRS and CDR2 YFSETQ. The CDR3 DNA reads TGCGCCAGCAGCTTGGAAACAGGTACTGAAGCTTTCTTT. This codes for CASSLETGTEAFF. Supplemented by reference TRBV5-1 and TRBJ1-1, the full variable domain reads KAGVTQTPRYLIKTRGQQVTLSCSPISGHRSVSWYQQTPGQGLQFLFEYFSETQRNKGNFPGRFSGRQFSNSRSEMNVSTLELGDSALYLCASSLETGTEAFFGQGTRLTVV.

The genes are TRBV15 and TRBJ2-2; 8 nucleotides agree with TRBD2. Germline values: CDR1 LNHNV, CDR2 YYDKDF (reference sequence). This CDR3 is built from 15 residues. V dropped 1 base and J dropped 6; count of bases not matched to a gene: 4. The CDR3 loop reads CATSRVAGGPGELFF. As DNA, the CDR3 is TGTGCCACCAGCAGAGTCGCGGGGGGCCCCGGGGAGCTGTTTTTT.

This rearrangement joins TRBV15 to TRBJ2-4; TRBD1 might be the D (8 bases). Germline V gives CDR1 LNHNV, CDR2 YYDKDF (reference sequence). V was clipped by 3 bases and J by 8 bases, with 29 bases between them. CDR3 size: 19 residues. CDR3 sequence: CATSSGGRAGGMETDIQYF. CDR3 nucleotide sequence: TGTGCCACCAGCAGTGGGGGGAGGGCAGGGGGCATGGAGACGGACATTCAGTACTTC.

The CDR3 region is CASSLSTGGAWGYTF. The CDR3 coding sequence is TGTGCCAGCAGTTTATCCACAGGGGGCGCGTGGGGCTACACCTTC. The V gene is TRBV28, the J gene TRBJ1-2, with 9 positions matching TRBD1. Germline lookup yields CDR1 MDHEN and CDR2 SYDVKM. The CDR3 spans 15 residues. After removal of 1 base from V and 8 bases from J, the junction contained 8 bases not matched to a gene.

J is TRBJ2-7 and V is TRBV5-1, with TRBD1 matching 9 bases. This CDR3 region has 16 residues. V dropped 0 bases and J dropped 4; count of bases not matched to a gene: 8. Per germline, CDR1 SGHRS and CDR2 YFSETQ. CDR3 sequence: CASSLASGTGIYEQYF. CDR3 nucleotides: TGCGCCAGCAGCTTGGCTTCCGGGACAGGGATATACGAGCAGTACTTC.

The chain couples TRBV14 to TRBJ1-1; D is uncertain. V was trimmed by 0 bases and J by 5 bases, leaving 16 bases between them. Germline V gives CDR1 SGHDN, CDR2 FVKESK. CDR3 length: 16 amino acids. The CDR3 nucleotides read TGTGCCAGCAGCCAAGACCGCTCGCTCCCTAGAACTGAAGCTTTCTTT. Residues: CASSQDRSLPRTEAFF. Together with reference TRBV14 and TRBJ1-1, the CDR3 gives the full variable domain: EAGVTQFPSHSVIEKGQTVTLRCDPISGHDNLYWYRRVMGKEIKFLLHFVKESKQDESGMPNNRFLAERTGGTYSTLKVQPAELEDSGVYFCASSQDRSLPRTEAFFGQGTRLTVV.

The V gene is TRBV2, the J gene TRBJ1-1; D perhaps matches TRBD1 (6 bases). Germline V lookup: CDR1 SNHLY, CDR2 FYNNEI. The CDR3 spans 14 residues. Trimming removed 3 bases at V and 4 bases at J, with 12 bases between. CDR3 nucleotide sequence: TGTGCCAGCAGTGATCGGGCGGGGGCCACTGAAGCTTTCTTT. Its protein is CASSDRAGATEAFF.